These T cell receptor beta chains were read from a single sample in a study of blood T cell repertoires in COVID-19. Method: immunoSEQ multiplex PCR; TCRdb's copy keeps in-frame clones and lacks some. Of approximately 220,000 clones listed, approximately 88% are singletons. Sequencing input: peripheral blood. The receptors shown here come from a man aged 40-55 years with acute or convalescent COVID-19. The CDR3 runs from the conserved cysteine through the conserved F or W. D genes are given only for firm matches. Not every row has a clone size; where given, it reads once, few, many or a size class.

>-|TRBD2|TRBJ2-7|TRBV5-1
TGCGCCAGCAGCAGGGGACTAGCGGCATACGAGCAGTACTTC
CASSRGLAAYEQYF
>-|TRBD2|TRBJ2-1|TRBV5-1
TGCGCCAGCAGCTTGTCCAGCGGGAGCTACAATGAGCAGTTCTTC
CASSLSSGSYNEQFF
>-|TRBD1|TRBJ2-1|TRBV5-5
TGTGCCAGCAGCCCCCGGGACAGCTTCTATGAGCAGTTCTTC
CASSPRDSFYEQFF
>-|TRBD1|TRBJ1-1|TRBV2
TGTGCCAGCATACCCCAAGGACAGGGCAAAGCTTTCTTT
CASIPQGQGKAFF
>-|-|TRBJ2-2|TRBV7-9
TGTGCCAGCAGCCCAAGAGCATACACCGGGGAGCTGTTTTTT
CASSPRAYTGELFF
>-|TRBD1|TRBJ1-1|TRBV3-1/TRBV3-2
TGTGCCACCGCGGGACAGCCGAACACTGAAGCTTTCTTT
CATAGQPNTEAFF
>-|-|TRBJ2-7|TRBV11-2
TGTGCCAGCAGCCGCCGGGACTCAGTCTACGAGCAGTACTTC
CASSRRDSVYEQYF
>-|TRBD2|TRBJ2-1|TRBV5-6
TGTGCCAGCAGCTTGGTTGTTGGCGGGAGGGCCGGCAATGAGCAGTTCTTC
CASSLVVGGRAGNEQFF
>-|TRBD1|TRBJ2-7|TRBV7-9
TGTGCCAGCAGCCCCGGGGGCGGGACAGGATACTACGAGCAGTACTTC
CASSPGGGTGYYEQYF
>-|TRBD1|TRBJ2-3|TRBV7-3
TGTGCCAGCAGCTTAATATTGCAGGGGGCCCGCACAGATACGCAGTATTTT
CASSLILQGARTDTQYF
>-|-|TRBJ1-3|TRBV25-1
TGTGCCAGCAGTCCTCAGGGCAGTGGAAACACCATATATTTT
CASSPQGSGNTIYF
>-|TRBD1|TRBJ2-3|TRBV7-9
TGTGCCAGCAGCTTTCCAGGGGGCAGGGGCACAGATACGCAGTATTTT
CASSFPGGRGTDTQYF
>-|TRBD1|TRBJ2-2|TRBV6-2/TRBV6-3
TGTGCCAGCAGACCTCCGGGACAGGGGAGAATCGGGGAGCTGTTTTTT
CASRPPGQGRIGELFF
>-|-|TRBJ1-5|TRBV3-1/TRBV3-2
TGTGCCAGCAGCCAAGGGCGGCAGCAGCCCCAGCATTTT
CASSQGRQQPQHF
>-|-|TRBJ1-1|TRBV30
TGTGCCTGGTCGACAGGAGCAAGCACTGAAGCTTTCTTT
CAWSTGASTEAFF
>-|-|TRBJ1-4|TRBV9
TGTGCCAGCAGCGTAGTGGACAACCCTAATGAAAAACTGTTTTTT
CASSVVDNPNEKLFF
>-|-|TRBJ1-2|TRBV7-2
TGTGCCAGCAGCTTCAATCTATATGGCTACACCTTC
CASSFNLYGYTF
>-|-|TRBJ1-5|TRBV5-4
TGTGCCAGCAGCCCCACGGGGGGTCAGCCCCAGCATTTT
CASSPTGGQPQHF
>-|TRBD1|TRBJ1-5|TRBV14
TGTGCCAGCAGCCCGTCGGGACAGGCCCTAGGAGGGCCCCAGCATTTT
CASSPSGQALGGPQHF
>-|TRBD1|TRBJ1-3|TRBV5-4
TGTGCCAGCAGAAACGGACAGGGCTCTGGAAACACCATATATTTT
CASRNGQGSGNTIYF
>few|TRBD1|TRBJ2-1|TRBV6-5
TGTGCCAGCAGTAACCAGGGGGCTAGTTACAATGAGCAGTTCTTC
CASSNQGASYNEQFF
>-|TRBD2|TRBJ2-2|TRBV12-5
TGTGCTAGTGGGGGACTAGCGAACACCGGGGAGCTGTTTTTT
CASGGLANTGELFF
>-|-|TRBJ2-7|TRBV21-1
TGTGCCAGCAGCAGAACGAGTATCCTAGCCGCCTCCTACGAGCAGTACTTC
CASSRTSILAASYEQYF
>-|TRBD1|TRBJ2-1|TRBV5-1
TGCGCCAGCAGCTTGAGACAGGGGAGCGATGAGCAGTTCTTC
CASSLRQGSDEQFF
>-|-|TRBJ1-1|TRBV6-5
TGTGCCAGCAGTTACAATTCACATCCCCACACTGAAGCTTTCTTT
CASSYNSHPHTEAFF
>-|-|TRBJ1-3|TRBV6-5
TGTGCCAGCCCAGGGGATAACTCTGGAAACACCATATATTTT
CASPGDNSGNTIYF
>once|TRBD1|TRBJ1-5|TRBV5-1
TGCGCCAGCAGCCTGACAGGGTCGGATGGGAATCAGCCCCAGCATTTT
CASSLTGSDGNQPQHF
>few|-|TRBJ1-2|TRBV6-5
TGTGCCAGCAGTTACTCGGCATCGCCTAACTATGGCTACACCTTC
CASSYSASPNYGYTF
>-|TRBD1|TRBJ1-2|TRBV6-5
TGTGCCAGCAGTTATTCGGACAGGCCCCTCTATGGCTACACCTTC
CASSYSDRPLYGYTF
>-|-|TRBJ1-4|TRBV15
TGTGCCACCAGCAGAGGGCAGGGGGAAAAACTGTTTTTT
CATSRGQGEKLFF
>once|-|TRBJ1-2|TRBV6-5
TGTGCCAGCAGTTACGGGCAGGGCGTCGGTGGCTACACCTTC
CASSYGQGVGGYTF
>-|TRBD1|TRBJ2-2|TRBV9
TGTGCCAGCAGCCCCGGGACAGTCTCCACCGGGGAGCTGTTTTTT
CASSPGTVSTGELFF
>-|TRBD2|TRBJ2-5|TRBV27
TGTGCCAGCAGACCTAGCGGGGGGCGAGAGACCCAGTACTTC
CASRPSGGRETQYF
>-|TRBD1|TRBJ1-1|TRBV6-5
TGTGCCAGCAGTTACCGAGACGCGGACAGGGGCCGTGAAGCTTTCTTT
CASSYRDADRGREAFF
>-|TRBD1|TRBJ2-7|TRBV18
TGTGCCAGCTCACCCTCCGACAGGGGCGAGCAGTACTTC
CASSPSDRGEQYF
>-|TRBD2|TRBJ2-7|TRBV5-1
TGCGCCAGCAGCTTGGGGACTAGCGGATACGAGCAGTACTTC
CASSLGTSGYEQYF
>-|-|TRBJ1-1|TRBV27
TGTGCCAGCTTACGACTGCAGGGAAAAGCTGAAGCTTTCTTT
CASLRLQGKAEAFF
>-|TRBD1|TRBJ1-5|TRBV6-2/TRBV6-3
TGTGCCAGCAGTTATATTTTAGGCAGGGGGATTCGTCAGCCCCAGCATTTT
CASSYILGRGIRQPQHF
>-|TRBD2|TRBJ2-7|TRBV18
TGTGCCAGCTCACCACCGGGGACTAGCGGGAGCTACGAGCAGTACTTC
CASSPPGTSGSYEQYF
>-|TRBD2|TRBJ2-7|TRBV18
TGTGCCAGCTCACCAGCTAGCGGCTCCTACGAGCAGTACTTC
CASSPASGSYEQYF
>-|TRBD2|TRBJ2-2|TRBV7-8
TGTGCCAGCAGCCAGGGACTAGCGTTCAACGGGGAGCTGTTTTTT
CASSQGLAFNGELFF
>-|TRBD1|TRBJ2-5|TRBV5-1
TGCGCCAGCAGTGACAGGGGGGAGACCCAGTACTTC
CASSDRGETQYF
>-|TRBD2|TRBJ2-1|TRBV6-6
TGTGCCAGCAGTTACCCCCGACTAGCGGGAGGGTATGAGCAGTTCTTC
CASSYPRLAGGYEQFF
>-|-|TRBJ2-3|TRBV6-1
TGTGCCAGCAGTGAAGCGAGGACAGTAGATACGCAGTATTTT
CASSEARTVDTQYF
>once|TRBD1|TRBJ2-1|TRBV3-1/TRBV3-2
TGTGCCAGCAGCCTGGGACAGGGCTTACGGTTCTTC
CASSLGQGLRFF
>-|-|TRBJ1-2|TRBV5-6
TGTGCCAGCAGCCGCGACCAAACACGGGGTTACACCTTC
CASSRDQTRGYTF
>once|-|TRBJ2-4|TRBV5-4
TGTGCCAGCAGCTCCCCTATTTCGATAGCCAAAAACATTCAGTACTTC
CASSSPISIAKNIQYF
>-|TRBD2|TRBJ2-3|TRBV4-1
TGCGCCAGCAGCCAAGGGATGGCTAGCGGGAGTCGGGAAAATACGCAGTATTTT
CASSQGMASGSRENTQYF
>few|TRBD2|TRBJ2-1|TRBV4-1
TGCGCCAGCAGACAAGGGCCAGCGGGAGTCGGCGAGCAGTTCTTC
CASRQGPAGVGEQFF
>once|-|TRBJ1-6|TRBV18
TGTGCCAGCTCACCGCCGGGGTCACCCCTCCACTTT
CASSPPGSPLHF
>-|-|TRBJ1-1|TRBV12-3/TRBV12-4
TGTGCCAGCAGTCCGGTTAGAGGGGGAGAAGCTTTCTTT
CASSPVRGGEAFF
>-|-|TRBJ1-2|TRBV11-2
TGTGCCAGCAGCTTGAACAGGGAAGCCTATGGCTACACCTTC
CASSLNREAYGYTF